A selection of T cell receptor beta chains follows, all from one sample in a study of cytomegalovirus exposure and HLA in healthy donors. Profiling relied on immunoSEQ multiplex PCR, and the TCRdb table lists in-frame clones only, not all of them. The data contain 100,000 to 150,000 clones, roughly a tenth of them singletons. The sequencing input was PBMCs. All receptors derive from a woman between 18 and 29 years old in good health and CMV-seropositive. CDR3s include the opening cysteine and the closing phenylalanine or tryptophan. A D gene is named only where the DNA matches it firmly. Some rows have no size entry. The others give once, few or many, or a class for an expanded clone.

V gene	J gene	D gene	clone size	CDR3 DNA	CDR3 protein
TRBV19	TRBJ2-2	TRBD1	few	TGTGCCAGTAGTAATGGCCAGGGGGCCGGCGCCGGGGAGCTGTTTTTT	CASSNGQGAGAGELFF
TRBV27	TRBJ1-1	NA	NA	TGTGCCAGCAGTTTAGGGGGGAGGGGGTTGAACACTGAAGCTTTCTTT	CASSLGGRGLNTEAFF
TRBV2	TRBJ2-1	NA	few	TGTGCCAGCACCTCGGGGAGCCATTCCTACAATGAGCAGTTCTTC	CASTSGSHSYNEQFF
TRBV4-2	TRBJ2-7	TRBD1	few	TGTGCCAGCAGCCAGGACAGACAGGGGGCGCGGTACGAGCAGTACTTC	CASSQDRQGARYEQYF
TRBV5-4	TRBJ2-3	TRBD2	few	TGTGCCAGCAGCTCCAGCGGGAGCTCCCGCGCAGATACGCAGTATTTT	CASSSSGSSRADTQYF
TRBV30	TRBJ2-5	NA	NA	TGTGCCTGGGGCATGACAGGAAAAGAGACCCAGTACTTC	CAWGMTGKETQYF
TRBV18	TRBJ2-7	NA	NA	TGTGCCAGCTCAACGACTGGGAGCTCCTACGAGCAGTACTTC	CASSTTGSSYEQYF
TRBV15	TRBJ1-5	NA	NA	TGTGCCACCAGCAGAGCAGGGTACAATCAGCCCCAGCATTTT	CATSRAGYNQPQHF
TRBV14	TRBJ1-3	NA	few	TGTGCCAGCAGCCAAGGCCTTGGACAGATCTCTGGAAACACCATATATTTT	CASSQGLGQISGNTIYF
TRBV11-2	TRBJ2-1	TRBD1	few	TGTGCCAGCAGCCTCGGGACAGGGGGTGGCTTTGAGCAGTTCTTC	CASSLGTGGGFEQFF
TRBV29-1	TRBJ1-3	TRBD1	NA	TGCAGCGTAACAGGGGGCTCTGGAAACACCATATATTTT	CSVTGGSGNTIYF
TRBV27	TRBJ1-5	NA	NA	TGTGCCAGCCGGAGTTATGGGAATCAGCCCCAGCATTTT	CASRSYGNQPQHF
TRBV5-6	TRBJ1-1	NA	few	TGTGCCAGCAGCTACAGGGAAACTGAAGCTTTCTTT	CASSYRETEAFF
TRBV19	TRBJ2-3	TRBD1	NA	TGTGCCAGTAGAAGTCCGGGACAGGGGAAATCGCGAGATACGCAGTATTTT	CASRSPGQGKSRDTQYF
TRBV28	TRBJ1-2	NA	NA	TGTGCCAGCGGACCTATTGGGAGGGGAGCTAACTATGGCTACACCTTC	CASGPIGRGANYGYTF
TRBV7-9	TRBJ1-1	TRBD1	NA	TGTGCCTCCCACAGGGGGGGGAACACTGAAGCTTTCTTT	CASHRGGNTEAFF
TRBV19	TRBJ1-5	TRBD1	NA	TGTGCCAGCGGAACCGGGACAGGGGGCTCCAGCAATCAGCCCCAGCATTTT	CASGTGTGGSSNQPQHF
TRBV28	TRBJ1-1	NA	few	TGTGCCAGCAGTTCCTACCCAGGACGGGAGAACACTGAAGCTTTCTTT	CASSSYPGRENTEAFF
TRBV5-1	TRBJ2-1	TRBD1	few	TGCGCCAGCAGCTCTACAGGGGGCGACTACAATGAGCAGTTCTTC	CASSSTGGDYNEQFF
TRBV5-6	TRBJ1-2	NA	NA	TGTGCCAGCAGCTACAAGACGGGGACTAACTATGGCTACACCTTC	CASSYKTGTNYGYTF
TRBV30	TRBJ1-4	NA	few	TGTGCCTGGAGCCCCGGGGGGCTTGAAAAACTGTTTTTT	CAWSPGGLEKLFF
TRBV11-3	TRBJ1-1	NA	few	TGTGCCAGCAGCTTAGGTCTAAAACTTTGGTGGACTGAAGCTTTCTTT	CASSLGLKLWWTEAFF
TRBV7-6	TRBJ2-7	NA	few	TGTGCCAGCAGCTTAGATCAGGGTTCCTACGAGCAGTACTTC	CASSLDQGSYEQYF
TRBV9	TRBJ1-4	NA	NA	TGTGCCAGCAGCGTAGGATCGTCAGAGGGCGGTGAAAAACTGTTTTTT	CASSVGSSEGGEKLFF
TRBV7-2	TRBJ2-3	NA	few	TGTGCCAGCAGAGACACCTTCACAGATACGCAGTATTTT	CASRDTFTDTQYF
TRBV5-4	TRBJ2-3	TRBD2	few	TGTGCCAGCAGTTCTGGTCGGGGGGTAGGGACAGATACGCAGTATTTT	CASSSGRGVGTDTQYF
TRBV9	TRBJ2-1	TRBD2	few	TGTGCCAGCAGCGGAGGACGAGCGGGAGGGCGGCAGGAGCAGTTCTTC	CASSGGRAGGRQEQFF
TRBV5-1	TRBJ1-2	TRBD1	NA	TGCGCCAGCAGCTCCGACAGGGGCGGCTACACCTTC	CASSSDRGGYTF
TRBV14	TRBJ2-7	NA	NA	TGTGCCAGCAGCCAGGGTGGGTGGGCCGAGCAGTACTTC	CASSQGGWAEQYF
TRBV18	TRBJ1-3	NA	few	TGTGCCAGCTCACCGACAAGGGGGACTGGAAACACCATATATTTT	CASSPTRGTGNTIYF
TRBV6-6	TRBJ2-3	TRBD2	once	TGTGCCAGCAGTCCCAGACTAGCGGGGGATACGCAGTATTTT	CASSPRLAGDTQYF
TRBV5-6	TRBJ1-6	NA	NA	TGTGCCAGCAGCATACAGGGTGATAATTCACCCCTCCACTTT	CASSIQGDNSPLHF
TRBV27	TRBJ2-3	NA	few	TGTGCCAGCAGACTACTTGCGGGCTCAGATACGCAGTATTTT	CASRLLAGSDTQYF
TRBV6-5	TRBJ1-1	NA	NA	TGTGCCAGCCGGGAACCCGGACGGCTCACTGAAGCTTTCTTT	CASREPGRLTEAFF
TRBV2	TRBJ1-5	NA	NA	TGTGCCAGCAGGAAGTCCGGGGATAGCAATCAGCCCCAGCATTTT	CASRKSGDSNQPQHF
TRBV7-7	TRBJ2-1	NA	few	TGTGCTAGCAGCTTAGAACCCTCTAGGAGCGGAGAGCAGTTCTTC	CASSLEPSRSGEQFF
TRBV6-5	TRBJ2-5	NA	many	TGTGCCAGCAACTTCGGGGAGACCCAGTACTTC	CASNFGETQYF
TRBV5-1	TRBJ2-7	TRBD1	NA	TGCGCCAGCAGCATTGGGACAGCTTACGAGCAGTACTTC	CASSIGTAYEQYF
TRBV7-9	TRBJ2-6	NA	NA	TGTGCCAGCAGCTTAGGACCCGCAGGGTCTGGGGCCAACGTCCTGACTTTC	CASSLGPAGSGANVLTF
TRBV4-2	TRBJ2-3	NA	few	TGTGCCAGAAGACATGGAGATACGCAGTATTTT	CARRHGDTQYF
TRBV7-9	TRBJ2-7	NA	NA	TGTGCCAGCAGCCTCGGGGCAGGGGTCTACGAGCAGTACTTC	CASSLGAGVYEQYF
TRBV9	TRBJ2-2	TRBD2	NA	TGTGCCAGCAGCGTGACGGGAGGGGATACCGGGGAGCTGTTTTTT	CASSVTGGDTGELFF
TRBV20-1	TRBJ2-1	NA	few	TGCAGTGTCGGTAGTAATGAGCAGTTCTTC	CSVGSNEQFF
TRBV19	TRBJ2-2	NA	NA	TGTGCCAGTAGTATGGTTCGAGGATACACCGGGGAGCTGTTTTTT	CASSMVRGYTGELFF
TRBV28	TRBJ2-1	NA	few	TGTGCCAGCAGTTTATTTAGCGGAAATGAGCAGTTCTTC	CASSLFSGNEQFF
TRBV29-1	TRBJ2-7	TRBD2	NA	TGCAGCCCGACTAGCAGTCAGTACGAGCAGTACTTC	CSPTSSQYEQYF
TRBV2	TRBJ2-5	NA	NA	TGTGCCAGCAGTCCTCGACTTGGGGGCGAGACCCAGTACTTC	CASSPRLGGETQYF
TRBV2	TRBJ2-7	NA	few	TGTGCCAGCAGATCCACAGGGACCTACGAGCAGTACTTC	CASRSTGTYEQYF